The clone carrying this TCR beta chain came up many times. What it binds is unknown. The sample originates from a study of CD8+CD57+ T cells in acquired aplastic anemia. Overall study context: Recorded DNA amounts for sorted CD4+ and CD8+ cells had an average of around 3.4 ug.

CDR1 and CDR2 (germline): SEHNR, FQNEAQ (reference sequence). There are 13 residues in the CDR3. Trimming removed 5 bases from V and 7 bases from J, with 14 bases in between. Study-level points and caveats: Overlapping CD8+ CDR3 repertoires of patients and controls contained approximately 29 shared sequences. Simpson's diversity of CD8+ cells was not significantly different in patients compared with controls.

Profiling that covered TCR beta VDJ and CDR3 relied on genomic DNA as its template. One entry per CDR3 protein, called by TCRdb with MiXCR from the reads. In the table there are 150,000 to 200,000 distinct CDR3 sequences, around 45% of which are singletons. This TCR came from a human donor in good health. The chain combines TRBV7-9 with TRBJ1-2; no firm D call. Sequenced material: sorted CD4+, CD8+, or CD8+CD57+ T cells (not recorded which) from PBMCs. The CDR3 coding sequence is TGTGCCAGCAGCCTAGGCGGGATCGGTGGCTACACCTTC. Protein product: CASSLGGIGGYTF.